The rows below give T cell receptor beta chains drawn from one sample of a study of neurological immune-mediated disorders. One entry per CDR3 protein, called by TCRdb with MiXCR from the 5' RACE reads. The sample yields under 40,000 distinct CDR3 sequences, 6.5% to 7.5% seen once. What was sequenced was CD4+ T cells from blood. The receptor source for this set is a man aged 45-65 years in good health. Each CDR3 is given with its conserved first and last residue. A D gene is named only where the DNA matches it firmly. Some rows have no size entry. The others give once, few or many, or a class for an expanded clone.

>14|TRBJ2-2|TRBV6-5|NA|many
CTCRKGGITGELFF
TGCACCTGTCGGAAAGGGGGAATCACCGGGGAGCTGTTTTTT
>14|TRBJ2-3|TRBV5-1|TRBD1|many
CASSQGQGGDTQYF
TGCGCCAGCAGCCAAGGACAGGGCGGGGATACGCAGTATTTT
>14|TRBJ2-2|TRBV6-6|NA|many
CASILGEWAGELFF
NA
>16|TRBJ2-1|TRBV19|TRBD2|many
CASSIKLSSGSNEQFF
TGTGCCAGTAGTATAAAGCTCTCTAGCGGGAGTAATGAGCAGTTCTTC
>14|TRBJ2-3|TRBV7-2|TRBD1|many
CASRDPQGADTQYF
TGTGCCAGCAGGGATCCCCAGGGGGCAGATACGCAGTATTTT
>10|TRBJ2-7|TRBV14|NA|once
CVLTTYEQYF
TGCGTCCTGACAACCTACGAGCAGTACTTC
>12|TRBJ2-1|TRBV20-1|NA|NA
CSAIASAPVQFF
TGCAGTGCTATCGCCAGCGCCCCGGTGCAGTTCTTC
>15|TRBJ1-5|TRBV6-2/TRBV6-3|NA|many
CASSYPPGSNQPQHF
TGTGCCAGCAGTTACCCCCCCGGGAGCAATCAGCCCCAGCATTTT
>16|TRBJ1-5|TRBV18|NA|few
CASSPSPPSSNQPQHF
TGTGCCAGCTCACCAAGCCCCCCCTCGAGCAATCAGCCCCAGCATTTT
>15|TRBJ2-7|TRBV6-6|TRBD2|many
CASSYSRATGGEQYF
TGTGCCAGCAGTTACTCGAGGGCTACGGGGGGGGAGCAGTACTTC
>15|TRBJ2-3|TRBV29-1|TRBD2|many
CSVVTSGRGSDTQYF
TGCAGCGTGGTCACTAGCGGGAGGGGATCGGATACGCAGTATTTT
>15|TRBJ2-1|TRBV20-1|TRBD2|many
CSANQGASGYNEQFF
TGCAGTGCTAACCAAGGGGCTAGCGGATACAATGAGCAGTTCTTC
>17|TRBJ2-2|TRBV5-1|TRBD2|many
CASSPRLAGGVTGELFF
TGCGCCAGCAGCCCGCGACTAGCGGGAGGCGTCACCGGGGAGCTGTTTTTT
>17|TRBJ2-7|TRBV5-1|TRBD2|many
CASSGGLAGPSSYEQYF
TGCGCCAGCAGCGGGGGACTAGCGGGTCCTTCCTCCTACGAGCAGTACTTC
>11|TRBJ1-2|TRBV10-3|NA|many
CAISVGDGYTF
TGTGCCATCAGTGTTGGGGATGGCTACACCTTC
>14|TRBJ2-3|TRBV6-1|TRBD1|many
CASSTGQERGTQYF
TGTGCCAGCAGTACGGGACAGGAAAGGGGTACGCAGTATTTT
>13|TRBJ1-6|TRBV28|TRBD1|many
CASSGQATRPLHF
TGTGCCAGCAGTGGACAGGCCACCCGACCCCTCCACTTT
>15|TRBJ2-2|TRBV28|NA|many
CASSLAQMNTGELFF
TGTGCCAGCAGTTTAGCCCAGATGAACACCGGGGAGCTGTTTTTT
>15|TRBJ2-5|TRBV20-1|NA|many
CSARTRGRDQETQYF
TGCAGTGCGAGAACCCGGGGAAGGGACCAAGAGACCCAGTACTTC
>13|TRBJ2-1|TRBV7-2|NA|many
CASSPHTLSEQFF
TGTGCCAGCAGCCCCCATACTCTAAGTGAGCAGTTCTTC
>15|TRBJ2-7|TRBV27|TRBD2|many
CASSLSAGGPYEQYF
TGTGCCAGCAGTTTGTCGGCGGGAGGGCCCTACGAGCAGTACTTC
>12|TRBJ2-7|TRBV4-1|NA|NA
CSSSQVGHEQYF
TGTTCCAGCAGCCAAGTTGGCCACGAGCAGTACTTC
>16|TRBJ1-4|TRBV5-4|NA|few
CASSLEGVLANEKLFF
TGTGCCAGCAGCTTGGAGGGGGTCTTGGCTAATGAAAAACTGTTTTTT
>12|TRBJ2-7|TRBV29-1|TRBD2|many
CSVGPSGNEQYF
TGCAGCGTTGGCCCTAGCGGGAACGAGCAGTACTTC
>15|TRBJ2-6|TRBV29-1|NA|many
CSATGGRAGANVLTF
TGCAGCGCAACCGGTGGAAGGGCCGGGGCCAACGTCCTGACTTTC
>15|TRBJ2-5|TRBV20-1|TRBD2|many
CSAEETLAGVETQYF
TGCAGTGCTGAAGAAACACTAGCGGGAGTTGAGACCCAGTACTTC
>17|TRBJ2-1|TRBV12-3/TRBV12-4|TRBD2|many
CASRRQGGLAGGNEQFF
TGTGCCAGCAGAAGACAGGGAGGGCTAGCGGGAGGGAATGAGCAGTTCTTC
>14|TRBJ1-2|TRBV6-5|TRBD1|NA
CASSRDRDNYGYTF
TGTGCCAGCAGCCGGGACAGGGATAACTATGGCTACACCTTC
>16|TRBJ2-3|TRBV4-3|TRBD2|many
CASSPGTSGSTDTQYF
TGCGCCAGCAGCCCGGGGACTAGCGGTAGCACAGATACGCAGTATTTT
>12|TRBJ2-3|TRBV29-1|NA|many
CSVDRRGDTQYF
TGCAGCGTTGACCGGCGAGGAGATACGCAGTATTTT
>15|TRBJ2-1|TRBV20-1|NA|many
CSATRDALSYNEQFF
TGCAGTGCTACCCGGGACGCTCTATCCTACAATGAGCAGTTCTTC
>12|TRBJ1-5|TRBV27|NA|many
CASSFFNQPQHF
TGTGCCAGCAGTTTTTTCAATCAGCCCCAGCATTTT
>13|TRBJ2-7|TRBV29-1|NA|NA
CSVRDISSYEQYF
TGCAGCGTTCGGGACATAAGCTCCTACGAGCAGTACTTC
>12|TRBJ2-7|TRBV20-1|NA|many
CSARRISYEQYF
TGCAGTGCTAGACGCATTTCCTACGAGCAGTACTTC
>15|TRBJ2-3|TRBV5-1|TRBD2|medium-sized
CASSLLSGIADTQYF
TGCGCCAGCAGCTTACTTAGCGGGATCGCAGATACGCAGTATTTT
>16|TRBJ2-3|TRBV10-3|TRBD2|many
CAISESSSGRRDTQYF
TGTGCCATCAGTGAGTCGTCTAGCGGGCGAAGGGATACGCAGTATTTT
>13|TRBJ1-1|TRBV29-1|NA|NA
CSVEVTGNTEAFF
TGCAGCGTGGAGGTGACAGGGAACACTGAAGCTTTCTTT
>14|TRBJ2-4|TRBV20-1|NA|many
CSAQPGLAKNIQYF
TGCAGTGCTCAACCCGGACTAGCCAAAAACATTCAGTACTTC
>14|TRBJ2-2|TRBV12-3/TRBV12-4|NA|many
CASSFSFGTGELFF
TGTGCCAGCAGTTTCTCATTTGGCACCGGGGAGCTGTTTTTT
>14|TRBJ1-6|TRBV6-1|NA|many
CASSAGPYNSPLHF
TGTGCCAGCAGCGCGGGACCTTATAATTCACCCCTCCACTTT
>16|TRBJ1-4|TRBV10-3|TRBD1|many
CAISPRKGTVDEKLFF
TGTGCCATCAGCCCGCGAAAGGGGACAGTGGACGAAAAACTGTTTTTT
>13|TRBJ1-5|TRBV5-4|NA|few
CASSSMGAQPQHF
TGTGCCAGCTCCTCGATGGGGGCCCAGCCCCAGCATTTT
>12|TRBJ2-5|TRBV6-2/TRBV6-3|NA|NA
CASSYWGETQYF
TGTGCCAGCAGTTACTGGGGCGAGACCCAGTACTTC
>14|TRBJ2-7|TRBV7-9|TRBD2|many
CASSLNPSGDEQYF
TGTGCCAGCAGCCTCAACCCTAGCGGGGACGAGCAGTACTTC
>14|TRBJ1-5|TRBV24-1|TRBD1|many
CATSEGTGTQPQHF
TGTGCCACCAGTGAAGGGACAGGGACTCAGCCCCAGCATTTT
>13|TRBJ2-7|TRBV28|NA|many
CASRSGQNREQYF
TGTGCCAGCCGCTCAGGGCAGAACAGAGAGCAGTACTTC
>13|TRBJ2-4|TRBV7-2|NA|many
CASSPTWGDTQLF
TGTGCCAGCAGCCCTACCTGGGGAGACACCCAGCTCTTC
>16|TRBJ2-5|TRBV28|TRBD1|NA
CASRLPGQGPLETQYF
TGTGCCAGCAGATTACCGGGACAGGGTCCTCTCGAGACCCAGTACTTC
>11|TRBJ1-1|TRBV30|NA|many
CAWKGAREAFF
TGTGCCTGGAAAGGCGCGCGTGAAGCTTTCTTT
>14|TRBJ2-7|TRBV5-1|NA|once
CASSLGVPSYEQYF
TGCGCCAGCAGCTTGGGTGTGCCCTCCTACGAGCAGTACTTC
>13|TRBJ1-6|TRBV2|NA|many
CASSVTENSPLHF
TGTGCCAGCAGCGTGACGGAAAATTCACCCCTCCACTTT
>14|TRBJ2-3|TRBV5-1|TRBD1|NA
CANSPVQGQDTQYF
TGCGCCAACAGCCCGGTACAGGGACAGGATACGCAGTATTTT
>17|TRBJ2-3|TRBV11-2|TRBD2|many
CASSPMGTSGSTDTQYF
TGTGCCAGCAGCCCTATGGGGACTAGCGGCAGCACAGATACGCAGTATTTT